This T cell receptor beta chain was profiled in a study of T cells in Graves' hyperthyroidism and ophthalmopathy. The overall study: Peripheral blood was collected at initial diagnosis, before any treatment.

In this sample, this clonotype turned up many times. As yet, its antigen is unknown. Whole-study results and caveats: Classification by a 13 V-J model distinguished ophthalmopathy from stable hyperthyroidism.

Trimming removed 0 bases from V and 1 base from J, with 4 bases in between. The CDR3 spans 14 residues. Germline assignment: CDR1 SNHLY and CDR2 FYNNEI. The investigators amplified TCR beta CDR3 regions from RNA transcripts. RT-PCR in the first round (using the HTBI primer set) targeted the TCR CDR3. Via MiXCR, TCRdb re-called the multiplex PCR reads, giving one row per CDR3 protein. The sample comprises 300,000 to 500,000 distinct CDR3 sequences, about 14% of which are singletons, and around 27% rests with the top ten. This clonotype was obtained from a man aged 50 to 60 with Graves' ophthalmopathy. The material sequenced was blood. V is TRBV2 and J is TRBJ1-5; no definite D call. The CDR3 DNA is TGTGCCAGCAGTGAAGCGCGCAGCAATCAGCCCCAGCATTTT. Its protein is CASSEARSNQPQHF.